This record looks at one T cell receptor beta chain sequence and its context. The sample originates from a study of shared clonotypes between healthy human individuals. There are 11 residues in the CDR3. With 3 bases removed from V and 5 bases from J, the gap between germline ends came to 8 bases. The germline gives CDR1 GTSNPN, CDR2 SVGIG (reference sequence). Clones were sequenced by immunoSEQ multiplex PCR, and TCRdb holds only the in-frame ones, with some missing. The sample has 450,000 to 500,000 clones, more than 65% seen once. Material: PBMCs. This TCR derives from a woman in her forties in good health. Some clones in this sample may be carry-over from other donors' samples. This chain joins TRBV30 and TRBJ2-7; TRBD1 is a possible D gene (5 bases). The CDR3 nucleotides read TGTGCCTGGAGAGGGGCCCACGAGCAGTACTTC. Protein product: CAWRGAHEQYF.